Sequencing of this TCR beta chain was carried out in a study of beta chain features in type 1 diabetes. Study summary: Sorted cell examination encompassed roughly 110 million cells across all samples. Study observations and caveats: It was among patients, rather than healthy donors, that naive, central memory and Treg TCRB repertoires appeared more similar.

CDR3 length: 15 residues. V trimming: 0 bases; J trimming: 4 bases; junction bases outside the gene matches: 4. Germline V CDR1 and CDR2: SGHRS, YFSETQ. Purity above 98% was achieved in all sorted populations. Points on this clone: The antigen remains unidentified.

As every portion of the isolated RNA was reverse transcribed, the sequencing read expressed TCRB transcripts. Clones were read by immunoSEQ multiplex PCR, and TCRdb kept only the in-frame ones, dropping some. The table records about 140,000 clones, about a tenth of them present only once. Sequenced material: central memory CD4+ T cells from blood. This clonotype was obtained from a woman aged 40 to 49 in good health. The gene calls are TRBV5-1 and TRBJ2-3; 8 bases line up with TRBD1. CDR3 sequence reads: CASSLGPGGPDTQYF. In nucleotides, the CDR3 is TGCGCCAGCAGCTTGGGGCCAGGGGGCCCAGATACGCAGTATTTT.